What follows are 22 T cell receptor beta chains derived from one specimen sequenced in a study of blood T cell repertoires in COVID-19. The assay was immunoSEQ multiplex PCR, and TCRdb's table has in-frame clones only and misses some. The sample contains some 280,000 clones, about 82% of which appear only once. The sequenced sample consisted of peripheral blood. These receptors originate from a woman aged 50 to 65 with active or convalescent COVID-19.

The J gene is TRBJ1-6, the V gene TRBV3-1 (or the pseudogene TRBV3-2); D unresolved. The CDR3 is 14 residues long. V was pared by 4 bases and J by 8 bases, with 12 bases between. Germline V lookup: CDR1 LGHDT, CDR2 YNNKEL (reference sequence). In DNA, the CDR3 is TGTGCCAGCAGCCCATCGACTAGGGATTCACCCCTCCACTTT. Protein: CASSPSTRDSPLHF.

The gene calls are TRBV4-1 and TRBJ1-2, with 8 bases aligning to TRBD1. V lost 4 bases and J lost 8; bases outside the gene matches: 12. Germline V gene data show CDR1 as MGHRA and CDR2 as YSYEKL. The CDR3 consists of 15 residues. The CDR3 protein is CASSRAGGQGSGYTF. DNA of the CDR3: TGCGCCAGCAGCCGAGCAGGGGGCCAGGGTAGCGGCTACACCTTC.

CDR3 sequence reads: CSVENQGASTDTQYF. CDR3 nucleotides: TGCAGCGTTGAAAATCAGGGGGCGAGCACAGATACGCAGTATTTT. This chain links TRBV29-1 with TRBJ2-3, with 8 bases fitting TRBD1. This CDR3 comprises 15 residues. From germline, CDR1 is SQVTM and CDR2 ANQGSEA. With 2 bases clipped from V and 0 bases from J, the junction kept 4 bases outside the gene matches.

The gene calls are TRBV4-2 and TRBJ2-3, with D maybe TRBD1 (7 bases). The CDR3 consists of 18 residues. The germline CDR1 and CDR2 sequences are LGHNA and YNFKEQ. V was cut by 1 base and J by 5 bases, with 22 bases left in between. Written as DNA, the CDR3 is TGTGCCAGCAGCCAAGGGTTCGGAGCGGAGGGGGCCATAGATACGCAGTATTTT. Its translation: CASSQGFGAEGAIDTQYF.

The chain carries TRBV21-1 and TRBJ1-2; the DNA was not used to check the table's D call, TRBD1. TRBV21-1 is a documented pseudogene. This CDR3 contains 19 residues. The CDR3 DNA reads TGTGCCAGCAGCAAACAGGCGATGGTACCGGGACAGGGGTACTCTGGCTACACCTTC. Encoded protein: CASSKQAMVPGQGYSGYTF.

The genes are TRBV15 and TRBJ1-1; no definite D call. CDR3 size: 17 residues. Trimming removed 3 bases from V and 5 bases from J, with 22 bases in between. Germline V gene lookup returns CDR1 LNHNV and CDR2 YYDKDF (reference sequence). This chain's CDR3 is CATSRPGNPLSRTEAFF. For the CDR3, the DNA is TGTGCCACCAGCAGGCCGGGGAACCCCCTCTCGCGGACTGAAGCTTTCTTT. Supplemented by reference TRBV15 and TRBJ1-1, the full variable domain reads DAMVIQNPRYQVTQFGKPVTLSCSQTLNHNVMYWYQQKSSQAPKLLFHYYDKDFNNEADTPDNFQSRRPNTSFCFLDIRSPGLGDTAMYLCATSRPGNPLSRTEAFFGQGTRLTVV.

The V and J genes are TRBV5-1 and TRBJ1-6; TRBD1 aligns across 7 bases. The germline CDR1 and CDR2 sequences are SGHRS and YFSETQ. J lost 5 bases, V lost 4 bases, and 9 bases had no gene match. CDR3 length: 16 amino acids. The CDR3 reads CASSLGQVWDNSPLHF. The CDR3 DNA is TGCGCCAGCAGCCTTGGACAGGTGTGGGATAATTCACCCCTCCACTTT.

This CDR3 is CASNPVVAGVGEQYF. For the CDR3, the DNA is TGTGCCAGCAACCCGGTGGTAGCGGGAGTCGGCGAGCAGTACTTC. This chain joins TRBV27 and TRBJ2-7; 9 bases align to TRBD2. CDR1 MNHEY and CDR2 SMNVEV come from the germline V gene (reference sequence). With 7 bases clipped from V and 6 bases from J, the junction kept 13 bases outside the gene matches. The CDR3 is 15 residues long.

This clone has only one observation. Additional DNA sequences in this sample encode the identical CDR3. The chain combines TRBV5-1 with TRBJ1-1; D is possibly TRBD1 (5 bases). In germline, CDR1 is SGHRS, CDR2 YFSETQ. CDR3 size: 13 residues. V was cut by 2 bases and J by 6 bases, with 11 bases left in between. The CDR3 nucleotides read TGCGCCAGCAGCTTTCAAGGGGCGCCTGAAGCTTTCTTT. This sequence encodes CASSFQGAPEAFF. The complete variable domain, with remaining parts taken from reference TRBV5-1 and TRBJ1-1, reads KAGVTQTPRYLIKTRGQQVTLSCSPISGHRSVSWYQQTPGQGLQFLFEYFSETQRNKGNFPGRFSGRQFSNSRSEMNVSTLELGDSALYLCASSFQGAPEAFFGQGTRLTVV.

The chain has TRBV10-3 and TRBJ2-7; D may be TRBD2 (6 bases). The CDR3 extends over 12 amino acids. The germline CDR1 and CDR2 sequences are ENHRY and SYGVKD. Trimming stripped 11 bases from V and 4 bases from J, with 15 bases between. The CDR3, as DNA: TGTGCCTCTGGGGGGAATGGGTACGAGCAGTACTTC. Residues: CASGGNGYEQYF.

V and J are TRBV28 and TRBJ2-4, with TRBD2 identical over 7 bases. V lost 3 bases and J lost 9; bases outside the gene matches: 11. Germline CDR1 and CDR2: MDHEN and SYDVKM. The CDR3 runs 15 residues. This CDR3 reads CASSFYGGRGGIQYF. CDR3 coding DNA: TGTGCCAGCAGTTTCTACGGCGGGAGAGGCGGCATTCAGTACTTC.

J is TRBJ2-5 and V is TRBV6-4; TRBD2 is a possible D gene (6 bases). The CDR3 sequence is 15 residues long. V lost 0 bases to trimming and J lost 5 bases, with 13 bases between them. Germline V gene lookup returns CDR1 MRHNA and CDR2 SNTAGT. This CDR3 reads CASSDSLREFETQYF. Written as DNA, the CDR3 is TGTGCCAGCAGTGACTCGTTACGGGAGTTTGAGACCCAGTACTTC.

As to this clone: Within the sample, other DNA sequences also encode this same CDR3. The chain links TRBV10-3 to TRBJ1-1, with a possible D match to TRBD1 (5 bases). The CDR3 consists of 13 residues. In germline, CDR1 is ENHRY, CDR2 SYGVKD. Trimming cost V 5 bases and J 0 bases, with 7 bases left between them. CDR3 bases: TGTGCCATCAGTCAGGGTATGAACACTGAAGCTTTCTTT. Its protein product is CAISQGMNTEAFF.

This clone appeared a few times. The chain is built from TRBV5-1 and TRBJ2-7; TRBD2 matches 8 bases. The CDR3 is 17 residues long. From germline, CDR1 is SGHRS and CDR2 YFSETQ. V dropped 4 bases and J dropped 6; count of bases not matched to a gene: 18. CDR3 coding DNA: TGCGCCAGCAGCGGGGGGGCAGCGGGAGAACAAGTTGCCGAGCAGTACTTC. Its translation is CASSGGAAGEQVAEQYF. The variable domain in full, completed from reference TRBV5-1 and TRBJ2-7, reads KAGVTQTPRYLIKTRGQQVTLSCSPISGHRSVSWYQQTPGQGLQFLFEYFSETQRNKGNFPGRFSGRQFSNSRSEMNVSTLELGDSALYLCASSGGAAGEQVAEQYFGPGTRLTVT.

The chain links TRBV9 to TRBJ1-2, with D unresolved. This CDR3 has 13 amino acids. Germline CDR1 reads SGDLS; CDR2 reads YYNGEE. Trimming took 0 bases from V and 8 from J, leaving 11 bases between them. The CDR3 coding sequence is TGTGCCAGCAGCGTAGTGGCCAACGGGGGCTACACCTTC. This translates into CASSVVANGGYTF.

The genes are TRBV5-6 and TRBJ2-7, with 9 bases lining up with TRBD1. J was trimmed by 3 bases and V by 4 bases; bases with no gene match: 8. This CDR3 spans 15 amino acids. Germline values: CDR1 SGHDT, CDR2 YYEEEE. CDR3 loop: CASSLDRGFNYEQYF. CDR3 DNA sequence: TGTGCCAGCAGCCTGGACAGGGGCTTCAACTACGAGCAGTACTTC. The variable domain in full, completed from reference TRBV5-6 and TRBJ2-7, reads DAGVTQSPTHLIKTRGQQVTLRCSPKSGHDTVSWYQQALGQGPQFIFQYYEEEERQRGNFPDRFSGHQFPNYSSELNVNALLLGDSALYLCASSLDRGFNYEQYFGPGTRLTVT.

In the case of this clone: Being one base from a much bigger clone, this may be a read error. The gene calls are TRBV11-2 and TRBJ2-1, with D uncertain. CDR1 and CDR2 (germline): SGHAT, FQNNGV. Trimming shortened V by 5 bases and J by 4 bases, and 3 bases separated the two germline ends. The CDR3 is 11 amino acids. The CDR3 DNA is TGTGCCAGCAGCCCTTACAATGAGCAGTTCTTC. Its protein product is CASSPYNEQFF.

The V call is TRBV11-3, the J call TRBJ2-7; D gene unclear. Germline CDR1 SGHNT, CDR2 YENEEA. Trimming took 1 base from V and 5 from J, leaving 12 bases between them. This CDR3 spans 14 amino acids. This CDR3 is CASSLGPSIHEQYF. The CDR3 region has the DNA TGTGCCAGCAGCTTAGGTCCGAGTATCCACGAGCAGTACTTC.

This chain joins TRBV28 and TRBJ1-2, with 12 nucleotides matching TRBD1. Trimming removed 2 bases from V and 4 bases from J; junction bases left unmatched: 17. The germline gives CDR1 MDHEN, CDR2 SYDVKM. The CDR3 is made up of 20 amino acids. CDR3 nucleotides: TGTGCCAGCAGTTTAGGACTCGCGGGACAGGGGGCAACCTTACCCTATGGCTACACCTTC. Translating it yields CASSLGLAGQGATLPYGYTF.

The chain is built from TRBV11-2 and TRBJ2-7; unclear D gene. V shed 5 bases and J shed 6 bases, with 17 bases lying between them. Germline V gene lookup returns CDR1 SGHAT and CDR2 FQNNGV. CDR3 length equals 14 residues. The CDR3 DNA follows: TGTGCCAGCAGCCTCGTGCGTGCAGGCGTCGAGCAGTACTTC. It specifies CASSLVRAGVEQYF.

The V and J genes are TRBV28 and TRBJ2-7, with D perhaps TRBD2 (5 bases). Per the germline V gene, CDR1 is MDHEN and CDR2 is SYDVKM. Trimming left V 11 bases short and J 3 bases short, with 14 bases between. The CDR3 covers 12 residues. CDR3 sequence reads: CASRGLVYEQYF. The CDR3 nucleotides are TGTGCCTCCCGAGGGCTTGTCTACGAGCAGTACTTC.

The CDR3 loop reads CASRKGTGNYGYTF. CDR3 DNA sequence: TGTGCCAGCAGAAAAGGGACAGGCAACTATGGCTACACCTTC. The J gene is TRBJ1-2, the V gene TRBV6-5; 8 positions match TRBD1. The CDR3 has 14 residues. Unmatched junction bases numbered 5, after V lost 6 bases and J lost 2 bases. Germline lookup yields CDR1 MNHEY and CDR2 SVGAGI.